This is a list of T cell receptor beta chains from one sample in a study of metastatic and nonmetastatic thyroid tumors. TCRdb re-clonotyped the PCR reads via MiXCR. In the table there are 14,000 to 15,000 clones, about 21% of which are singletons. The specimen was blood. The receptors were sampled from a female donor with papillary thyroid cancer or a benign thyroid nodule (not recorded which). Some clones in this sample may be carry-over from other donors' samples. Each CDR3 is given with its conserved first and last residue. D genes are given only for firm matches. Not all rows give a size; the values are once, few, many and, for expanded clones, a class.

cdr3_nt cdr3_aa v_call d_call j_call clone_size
TGTGCCAGCACCAACGTGGGGTTTTATGGCAATCAGCCCCAGCATTTT CASTNVGFYGNQPQHF TRBV6-2/TRBV6-3 . TRBJ1-5 medium-sized
TGTGCCAGCAGCTGGACAGGGTGCACTGAAGCTTTCTTT CASSWTGCTEAFF TRBV7-2 TRBD1 TRBJ1-1 .
TGTGCCAGCAGTGACACTAGCGGGCAATACGAGCAGTACTTC CASSDTSGQYEQYF TRBV6-4 TRBD2 TRBJ2-7 medium-sized
TGCGCCAGCAGCTCTGACGTGGGGTTGACTGAAGCTTTCTTT CASSSDVGLTEAFF TRBV5-1 . TRBJ1-1 many
TGTGCCAGCAGCCCTGTCTCTGGGGCCAACGTCCTGACTTTC CASSPVSGANVLTF TRBV6-1 . TRBJ2-6 .
TGCAGTGCTGCCGGAACCGCGCAAGAGCAGTACTTC CSAAGTAQEQYF TRBV20-1 . TRBJ2-7 many
TGTGCCACCAGTGACCGAGGGGCGGGGGGCCGACCAGATACGCAGTATTTT CATSDRGAGGRPDTQYF TRBV24-1 TRBD2 TRBJ2-3 many
TGTGCCAGCAGCGTAGAGCGGACCGGGGAGTTGTTTTTT CASSVERTGELFF TRBV9 . TRBJ2-2 .
TGTGCCAGCAGTTCGAGGACTAGCGGGAGCGGTAACTACAATGAGCAGTTCTTC CASSSRTSGSGNYNEQFF TRBV6-5 TRBD2 TRBJ2-1 medium-sized
TGTGCCAGCAGCCCCGGGACTAGCGGGAGTCACGGGGAGCTGTTTTTT CASSPGTSGSHGELFF TRBV12-3/TRBV12-4 TRBD2 TRBJ2-2 .
TGCAGTGCCCCCTCGGAATCGCAGCCCCAGCATTTT CSAPSESQPQHF TRBV20-1 . TRBJ1-5 many
TGCAGTGCGGAAAGCGGGAGGGCCGGGCCAGATACGCAGTATTTT CSAESGRAGPDTQYF TRBV20-1 TRBD2 TRBJ2-3 .
TGTGCCAGCGAAACTTACCCAATCGCGGGGTTCGGGAGCGACTCCTACAATGAGCAGTTCTTC CASETYPIAGFGSDSYNEQFF TRBV6-4 . TRBJ2-1 many
TGCGCCAGCAGCCAAGCGGAGGGGGGGATCACCCTTTCCTATGGCTACACCTTC CASSQAEGGITLSYGYTF TRBV4-1 . TRBJ1-2 many
TGCGCCAGCAGCCCGGAGGGGTACCAAGAGACCCAGTACTTC CASSPEGYQETQYF TRBV5-1 . TRBJ2-5 many
TGTGCCAGCAGTGAACACAATGACTCTAGCACAGATACGCAGTATTTT CASSEHNDSSTDTQYF TRBV25-1 . TRBJ2-3 .
TGCAGTGCGAGTGGGAGGGCCGCCGCAGATACGCAGTATTTT CSASGRAAADTQYF TRBV20-1 TRBD2 TRBJ2-3 many
TGTGCCAGCAGTTCGGACGGTAATCAGCCCCAGCATTTT CASSSDGNQPQHF TRBV6-1 . TRBJ1-5 medium-sized
TGTGCCAGCAGCCGTAGACTAGCAGGGGGTGAGCAGTTCTTC CASSRRLAGGEQFF TRBV11-2 . TRBJ2-1 medium-sized
TGTGCCAGCAACCCCAGAAGGGGGCGGACTGAAGCTTTCTTT CASNPRRGRTEAFF TRBV7-9 TRBD1 TRBJ1-1 many
TGTGCCAGCAGTGTCGCCACACAAAAATCCTATGAGCAGTACTTC CASSVATQKSYEQYF TRBV2 . TRBJ2-7 many
TGTGCCAGCAGCTTGGCGAGTCCCCTAGAGGGACCCACAGATACGCAGTATTTT CASSLASPLEGPTDTQYF TRBV11-1 . TRBJ2-3 many
TGCAGTGCTAATAGCGGGAATTCACCCCTCCACTTT CSANSGNSPLHF TRBV20-1 . TRBJ1-6 .
TGTGCCAGCAGACAGGGAACTGAGCAGTTCTTC CASRQGTEQFF TRBV19 TRBD1 TRBJ2-1 once
TGTGCCAGCAGCCCGCTGCGACTAGCGGCCTACAATGAGCAGTTCTTC CASSPLRLAAYNEQFF TRBV11-2 TRBD2 TRBJ2-1 many
TGCAATGCGGAAACTAGCACAGATACGCAGTATTTT CNAETSTDTQYF TRBV29-1 . TRBJ2-3 many
TGTGCCAGCTCACCGACGAGACAGGGGGCCGGGGAGCTGTTTTTT CASSPTRQGAGELFF TRBV18 TRBD1 TRBJ2-2 .
TGTGCCAGCAGTGAGGGACGGACCTCTGGAAACACCATATATTTT CASSEGRTSGNTIYF TRBV2 . TRBJ1-3 many
TGTGCCAGCAGTTGGACAGGGGAGGCGGTTGACGGCTACACCTTC CASSWTGEAVDGYTF TRBV28 TRBD1 TRBJ1-2 few
TGCGCCAGCAGTGATGAGACTAGCGGATTCCCCTACGAGCAGTACTTC CASSDETSGFPYEQYF TRBV10-1 TRBD2 TRBJ2-7 medium-sized
TGTGCCAGCAGTGGAAGGGACAACTACGAGCAGTACTTC CASSGRDNYEQYF TRBV12-3/TRBV12-4 . TRBJ2-7 medium-sized
TGCGCCAGCAGCCCAGGCAGGGCTAGACGCACAGATACGCAGTATTTT CASSPGRARRTDTQYF TRBV5-1 . TRBJ2-3 once
TGTGCCAGCAGCTCGGACCCTTCCGGGGAGCTGTTTTTT CASSSDPSGELFF TRBV11-2 . TRBJ2-2 .
TGCGCCAGCAGCCGAGGCGGAGGCAGGAGCTCCTACGAGCATTACTTC CASSRGGGRSSYEHYF TRBV4-1 . TRBJ2-7 .
TGCAGTGCTAGGGGGTCTAGCAGCACAGATACGCAGTATTTT CSARGSSSTDTQYF TRBV20-1 . TRBJ2-3 many
TGTGCCAGTAGTTTCGGGACTAGCGGTGAGCAGTTCTTC CASSFGTSGEQFF TRBV19 TRBD2 TRBJ2-1 .
TGTGCGAGCAGTGAATGGGGGGGGGCCTACAATGAGCAGTTCTTC CASSEWGGAYNEQFF TRBV2 TRBD2 TRBJ2-1 .
TGTGCCAGCAGCTTCAAACCCGGACAGGGGGCTAACGAGCAGTACTTC CASSFKPGQGANEQYF TRBV11-1 TRBD1 TRBJ2-7 many
TGCGCCAGCAGCCCATGGACTAGCGGGAGATTAGGCGAGCAGTACTTC CASSPWTSGRLGEQYF TRBV5-1 TRBD2 TRBJ2-7 medium-sized
TGTGCCAGCAGTTTAAGGGGTAATGAGCAGTTCTTC CASSLRGNEQFF TRBV12-3/TRBV12-4 . TRBJ2-1 .
TGTGCCAGCAGCCCCAGGGGGCGGCCCTATGGCTACACCTTC CASSPRGRPYGYTF TRBV7-9 TRBD1 TRBJ1-2 many
TGTGCCAGCAACTTCGCAGGGGGCGGAGAGACCCAGTACTTC CASNFAGGGETQYF TRBV28 TRBD1 TRBJ2-5 medium-sized